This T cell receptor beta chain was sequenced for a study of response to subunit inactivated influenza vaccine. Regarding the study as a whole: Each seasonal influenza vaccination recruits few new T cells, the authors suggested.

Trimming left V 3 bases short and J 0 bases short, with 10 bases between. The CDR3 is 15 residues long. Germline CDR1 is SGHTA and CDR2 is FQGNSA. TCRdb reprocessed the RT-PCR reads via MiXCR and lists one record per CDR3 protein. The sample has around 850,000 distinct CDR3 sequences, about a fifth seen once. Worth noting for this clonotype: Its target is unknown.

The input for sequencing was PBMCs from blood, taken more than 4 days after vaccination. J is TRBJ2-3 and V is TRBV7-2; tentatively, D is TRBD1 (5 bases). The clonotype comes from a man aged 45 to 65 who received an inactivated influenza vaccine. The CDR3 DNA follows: TGTGCCAGCAGCTTTCGACAGATGAGCACAGATACGCAGTATTTT. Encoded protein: CASSFRQMSTDTQYF.